The source of this TCR beta chain is a study of beta chain features in type 1 diabetes. Investigators reverse transcribed all isolated RNA, so they sequenced expressed TCRB transcripts. The protocol was immunoSEQ multiplex PCR, while the TCRdb copy is restricted to in-frame clones and leaves out a portion. The table shows about 620,000 clones, with about 16% occurring only once. This clone was detected only once. Antigen specificity is unknown. Study-wide results and limits: Sampled from patients, naive, central memory and Treg TCRB repertoires appeared more similar than those sampled from healthy donors.

The source of this sequence is a man younger than 30 in good health. The material sequenced was naive CD4+ T cells from blood.

DNA for the CDR3: TGTGCCAGCAGCTCCCAGCGGGAGGGATTCTACAATGAGCAGTTCTTC. This sequence encodes CASSSQREGFYNEQFF. This rearrangement joins TRBV11-2 to TRBJ2-1; 10 bases align to TRBD2. The junction had 6 bases not matched to a gene; V was cut back by 4 bases and J by 3 bases. The CDR3 sequence is 16 residues long. CDR1 and CDR2 from the germline V gene are SGHAT and FQNNGV.